These 20 T cell receptor beta chains share one sample of origin, sequenced in a study of OX40 agonist ivuxolimab in advanced cancers. Assay used: immunoSEQ multiplex PCR; TCRdb lists only in-frame clones, some missing. The data show 100,000 to 150,000 clones, 85% to 95% seen once. The source material was CD4+ or CD8+ T cells sorted from blood, sampled in a trial of the OX40 agonist ivuxolimab. These receptors were taken from an adult with an advanced solid tumor such as melanoma, head and neck, liver or kidney cancer.

The chain combines TRBV7-2 with TRBJ1-1; no reliable D call. CDR3 length equals 12 residues. V was cut by 5 bases and J by 5 bases, with 9 bases left in between. The germline CDR1 and CDR2 sequences are SGHTA and FQGNSA. In DNA form, the CDR3 reads TGTGCCAGCAGCACCGGATGGACTGAAGCTTTCTTT. Translation gives CASSTGWTEAFF.

A word on this clone: The junction and the germline gene differ at one end; a read error may be behind it. The CDR3 nucleotides read TGCGCCAGCAGCCCCTCCCACGGGCGCAACACTGAAGCTTTCTTT. This gives the protein CASSPSHGRNTEAFF. This chain links TRBV7-2 with TRBJ1-1; D is ambiguous. From germline, CDR1 is SGHTA and CDR2 FQGNSA. The CDR3 contains 15 residues.

As to this clone: Other DNA variants within this sample encode the same CDR3. V is TRBV28 and J is TRBJ1-3; D might be TRBD1 (5 bases). There are 15 residues in the CDR3. Germline V gene lookup returns CDR1 MDHEN and CDR2 SYDVKM. The germline V and J ends were trimmed by 6 bases and 0 bases, with 12 bases remaining between them. The chain's CDR3 is CASSSGLSSGNTIYF. In nucleotides, the CDR3 is TGTGCCAGCAGCTCAGGGTTAAGCTCTGGAAACACCATATATTTT.

The CDR3 here is CASSYGGQGSYEQYF. The CDR3 DNA sequence: TGTGCCAGCAGTTACGGGGGACAGGGGTCCTACGAGCAGTACTTC. The gene calls are TRBV6-5 and TRBJ2-7; 10 bases are shared with TRBD1. Germline assignment: CDR1 MNHEY and CDR2 SVGAGI. The J segment lost 1 base and the V segment lost 2 bases, leaving 2 bases of the junction unmatched. CDR3 length: 15 residues.

The rearrangement links TRBV7-9 to TRBJ2-7; D possibly corresponds to TRBD2 (6 bases). The CDR3 contains 14 residues. The V end was cut by 3 bases, the J end by 0 bases, with 9 bases between. Germline-derived CDR1 and CDR2 are SEHNR and FQNEAQ (reference sequence). The CDR3 reads CASSLREVSYEQYF. The CDR3 nucleotides are TGTGCCAGCAGCTTGAGGGAGGTCTCCTACGAGCAGTACTTC.

This chain links TRBV30 with TRBJ2-5, with TRBD1 matching 12 bases. Per the germline V gene, CDR1 is GTSNPN and CDR2 is SVGIG (reference sequence). The CDR3 contains 14 residues. Germline trimming cut 4 bases from V and 6 bases from J; bases unmatched to any gene: 6. This chain's CDR3 is CAWTGTGGWKTQYF. The DNA for the CDR3 is TGTGCCTGGACCGGGACAGGGGGCTGGAAGACCCAGTACTTC.

This clone was seen only once. The chain links TRBV18 to TRBJ1-1, with TRBD1 identical over 10 bases. The CDR3 spans 14 residues. The ends lost 5 bases at V and 5 bases at J; junction bases unmatched: 5. The germline V gene encodes CDR1 KGHSH and CDR2 LQKENI. The CDR3 region has the DNA TGTGCCAGCTCATCGACAGGGGGCTCAACTGAAGCTTTCTTT. This gives the protein CASSSTGGSTEAFF.

Only a few counts were recorded for this clone. This chain connects TRBV9 to TRBJ2-3; D may be TRBD2 (5 bases). From germline, CDR1 is SGDLS and CDR2 YYNGEE. Trimming shortened V by 3 bases and J by 6 bases, and 14 bases separated the two germline ends. The CDR3 totals 14 residues. The CDR3 loop reads CASSAGYGWDTQYF. The CDR3 nucleotides are TGTGCCAGCAGCGCGGGGTACGGTTGGGATACGCAGTATTTT.

V usage is TRBV6-6 and J usage is TRBJ2-7; TRBD2 matches 9 bases. V shed 0 bases, J shed 4 bases, and the junction held 4 bases outside the gene matches. The CDR3 is 15 amino acids. The germline CDR1 and CDR2 sequences are MNHNY and SVGAGI (reference sequence). The CDR3 spells CASSYSHLAGYEQYF. As DNA, the CDR3 is TGTGCCAGCAGTTACTCGCACCTAGCGGGGTACGAGCAGTACTTC.

The V gene is TRBV5-1, the J gene TRBJ2-7, with 9 bases identical to TRBD1. The CDR3 is made up of 14 amino acids. Germline CDR1 reads SGHRS; CDR2 reads YFSETQ. With V trimmed by 4 bases and J by 2 bases, 4 bases remained unmatched. CDR3 in amino acids: CASSRDRGAYEQYF. CDR3 DNA: TGCGCCAGCAGCCGAGACAGGGGGGCCTACGAGCAGTACTTC. Filled out from reference TRBV5-1 and TRBJ2-7, the complete variable domain reads KAGVTQTPRYLIKTRGQQVTLSCSPISGHRSVSWYQQTPGQGLQFLFEYFSETQRNKGNFPGRFSGRQFSNSRSEMNVSTLELGDSALYLCASSRDRGAYEQYFGPGTRLTVT.

The genes are TRBV4-2 and TRBJ2-3, with D possibly being TRBD2 (5 bases). Germline loops: CDR1 LGHNA, CDR2 YNFKEQ. The CDR3 covers 15 residues. The ends were cut back, 1 base at V and 5 bases at J, with 13 bases in the middle. The DNA for the CDR3 is TGTGCCAGCAGCCAAGGGACGGCTGGGAGAGATACGCAGTATTTT. Amino acid sequence: CASSQGTAGRDTQYF.

This CDR3 reads CASSRAPAILAFF. CDR3 DNA: TGTGCCAGCAGCCGGGCCCCGGCCATTCTAGCTTTCTTT. This rearrangement joins TRBV6-5 to TRBJ1-1; D is uncertain. The V gene lost 6 bases and the J gene lost 10 bases, with 18 bases spanning the gap. The CDR3 is 13 amino acids. Germline V gives CDR1 MNHEY, CDR2 SVGAGI.

This chain joins TRBV7-2 and TRBJ1-6; D might be TRBD1 (6 bases). Germline V CDR1 and CDR2: SGHTA, FQGNSA. This CDR3 contains 13 residues. The V end lost 5 bases, the J end lost 8 bases, and 10 bases lay between the germline ends. The DNA for the CDR3 is TGTGCCAGCAGCCTCAAGGGGGATTCACCCCTCCACTTT. Its protein is CASSLKGDSPLHF.

V usage is TRBV7-3 and J usage is TRBJ1-5; D gene ambiguous. The CDR3 loop spans 16 amino acids. CDR1 is SGHTA and CDR2 is FQGTGA in the germline V gene. Trimming left V 3 bases short and J 0 bases short, with 12 bases between. The CDR3: CASSFDGRYSNQPQHF. The CDR3 DNA reads TGTGCCAGCAGCTTCGACGGACGGTATAGCAATCAGCCCCAGCATTTT. The variable domain in full, with the rest retrieved from reference TRBV7-3 and TRBJ1-5, is GAGVSQTPSNKVTEKGKYVELRCDPISGHTALYWYRQSLGQGPEFLIYFQGTGAADDSGLPNDRFFAVRPEGSVSTLKIQRTERGDSAVYLCASSFDGRYSNQPQHFGDGTRLSIL.

V usage is TRBV6-6 and J usage is TRBJ1-1; 7 nucleotides align to TRBD1. The CDR3 has 15 residues. Germline lookup yields CDR1 MNHNY and CDR2 SVGAGI (reference sequence). V lost 5 bases and J lost 0; bases outside the gene matches: 6. The CDR3 coding sequence is TGTGCCAGCAGTCTGACACAGGGGTTGAACACTGAAGCTTTCTTT. This translates into CASSLTQGLNTEAFF.

The rearrangement joins TRBV7-2 to TRBJ2-3; D gene uncertain. The germline V gene encodes CDR1 SGHTA and CDR2 FQGNSA. Trimming pared 5 bases from V and 0 bases from J, leaving 15 bases between. The CDR3 extends over 16 amino acids. The chain's CDR3 is CASSPRRGSSTDTQYF. CDR3 DNA sequence: TGTGCCAGCAGCCCCCGGCGTGGATCTAGCACAGATACGCAGTATTTT.

V is TRBV6-1 and J is TRBJ1-2; TRBD1 agrees at 8 bases. The V gene's germline CDR1 is MNHNS and CDR2 SASEGT. This CDR3 is built from 14 residues. The V segment lost 5 bases and the J segment 3 bases; nucleotides outside the gene matches: 5. The CDR3 sequence is CASSIDRGYYGYTF. The CDR3 region has the DNA TGTGCCAGCAGTATAGACAGGGGATACTATGGCTACACCTTC.

This chain connects TRBV6-6 to TRBJ2-1; no definite D call. Germline V gene lookup returns CDR1 MNHNY and CDR2 SVGAGI (reference sequence). The CDR3 sequence is 16 residues long. The V end was cut by 2 bases, the J end by 0 bases, with 11 bases between. The CDR3 loop reads CASSYARGPSYNEQFF. Written as DNA, the CDR3 is TGTGCCAGCAGTTACGCCCGCGGACCCTCCTACAATGAGCAGTTCTTC.

On this clone itself: A read error may account for a junction end that differs from germline. V and J are TRBV5-1 and TRBJ2-3; 8 nucleotides match TRBD1. In germline, CDR1 is SGHRS, CDR2 YFSETQ. The CDR3 contains 15 residues. In nucleotides, the CDR3 is TGTGCCAGCAGCTTGACAGGGGATGGCACAGATACGCAGTATTTT. This gives the protein CASSLTGDGTDTQYF. Filled out from reference TRBV5-1 and TRBJ2-3, the complete variable domain reads KAGVTQTPRYLIKTRGQQVTLSCSPISGHRSVSWYQQTPGQGLQFLFEYFSETQRNKGNFPGRFSGRQFSNSRSEMNVSTLELGDSALYLCASSLTGDGTDTQYFGPGTRLTVL.

V is TRBV29-1 and J is TRBJ2-5; 9 bases agree with TRBD2. This CDR3 contains 13 residues. After removal of 4 bases from V and 4 bases from J, the junction contained 4 bases not matched to a gene. Germline CDR1 reads SQVTM; CDR2 reads ANQGSEA. The CDR3 sequence is CSVGGGRGETQYF. The CDR3 region has the DNA TGCAGCGTTGGGGGCGGGAGGGGAGAGACCCAGTACTTC.